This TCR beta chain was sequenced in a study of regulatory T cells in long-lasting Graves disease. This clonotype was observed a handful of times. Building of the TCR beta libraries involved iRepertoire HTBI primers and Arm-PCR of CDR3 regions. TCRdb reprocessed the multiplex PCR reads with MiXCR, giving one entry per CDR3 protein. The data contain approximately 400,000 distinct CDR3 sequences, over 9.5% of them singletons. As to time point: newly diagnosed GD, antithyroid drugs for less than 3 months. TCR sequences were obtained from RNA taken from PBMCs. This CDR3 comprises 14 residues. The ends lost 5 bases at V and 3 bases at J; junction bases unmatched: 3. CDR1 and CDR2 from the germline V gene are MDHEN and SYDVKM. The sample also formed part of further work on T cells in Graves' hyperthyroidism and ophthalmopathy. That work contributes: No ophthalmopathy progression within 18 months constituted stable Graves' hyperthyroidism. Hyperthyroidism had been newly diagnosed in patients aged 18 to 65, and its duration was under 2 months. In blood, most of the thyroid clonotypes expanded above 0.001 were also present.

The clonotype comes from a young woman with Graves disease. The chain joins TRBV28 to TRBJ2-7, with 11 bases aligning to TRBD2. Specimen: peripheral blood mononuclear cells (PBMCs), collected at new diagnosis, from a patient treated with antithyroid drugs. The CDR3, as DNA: TGTGCCAGCAGTATAGCGGGAGGGTTCTACGAGCAGTACTTC. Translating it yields CASSIAGGFYEQYF.